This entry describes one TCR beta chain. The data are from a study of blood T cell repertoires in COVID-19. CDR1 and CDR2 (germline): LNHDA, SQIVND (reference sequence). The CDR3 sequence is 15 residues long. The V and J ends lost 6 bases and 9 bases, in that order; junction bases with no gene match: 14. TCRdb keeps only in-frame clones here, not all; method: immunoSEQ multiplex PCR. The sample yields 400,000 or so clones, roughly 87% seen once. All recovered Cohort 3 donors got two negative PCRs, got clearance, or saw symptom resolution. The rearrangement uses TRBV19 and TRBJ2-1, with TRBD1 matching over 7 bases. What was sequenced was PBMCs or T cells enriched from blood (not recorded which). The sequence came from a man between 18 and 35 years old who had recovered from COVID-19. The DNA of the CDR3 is TGTGCCAGTAGGAGTGCGACAGGGAACGGGCTTGAGCAGTTCTTC. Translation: CASRSATGNGLEQFF.